The 11 T cell receptor beta chains given below trace back to one sample, sequenced in a study of T-cell memory formation after mild COVID-19. From the 5' RACE reads, TCRdb called clonotypes with MiXCR, one entry per CDR3 protein. The table lists over 350,000 distinct CDR3 sequences, approximately 15% of them singletons. The sequenced sample was PBMCs or a T cell subset sorted from them (not recorded which). All receptors derive from a man aged 18-30 years who had mild COVID-19 (a few samples of this study predate the infection). Cell type and time point are not known.

The rearrangement links TRBV12-3 or TRBV12-4 to TRBJ2-5; D unresolved. This CDR3 contains 15 residues. The V end was cut by 5 bases, the J end by 5 bases, with 18 bases between. CDR3 in amino acids: CASSPRARSRETQYF. CDR3 bases: TGTGCCAGCAGTCCTAGGGCCCGGTCCAGGGAGACCCAGTACTTC.

J is TRBJ2-5 and V is TRBV7-9; possible D gene TRBD2, 5 bases. Germline lookup yields CDR1 SEHNR and CDR2 FQNEAQ (reference sequence). V lost 8 bases and J 4 bases, leaving 14 bases between the germline ends. This CDR3 spans 13 amino acids. CDR3 loop: CASPDGKGETQYF. The CDR3 region has the DNA TGTGCCAGCCCAGACGGGAAGGGAGAGACCCAGTACTTC. The full variable domain, in which reference TRBV7-9 and TRBJ2-5 provide the parts outside the CDR3, is DTGVSQNPRHKITKRGQNVTFRCDPISEHNRLYWYRQTLGQGPEFLTYFQNEAQLEKSRLLSDRFSAERPKGSFSTLEIQRTEQGDSAMYLCASPDGKGETQYFGPGTRLLVL.

This clonotype was detected ten times or more. The V call is TRBV29-1, the J call TRBJ2-5; a weak D match, TRBD2 (6 bases). Germline assignment: CDR1 SQVTM and CDR2 ANQGSEA. There are 12 residues in the CDR3. The V and J ends lost 4 bases and 3 bases respectively, with 9 bases between them. The CDR3 sequence is CSVVPGEETQYF. The CDR3 DNA follows: TGCAGCGTTGTCCCGGGGGAAGAGACCCAGTACTTC. The whole variable domain, remainder taken from reference TRBV29-1 and TRBJ2-5, is SAVISQKPSRDICQRGTSLTIQCQVDSQVTMMFWYRQQPGQSLTLIATANQGSEATYESGFVIDKFPISRPNLTFSTLTVSNMSPEDSSIYLCSVVPGEETQYFGPGTRLLVL.

The chain has TRBV7-9 and TRBJ1-2; D gene unclear. The germline V and J ends were trimmed by 6 bases and 7 bases, with 12 bases remaining between them. CDR3 size: 12 residues. The germline gives CDR1 SEHNR, CDR2 FQNEAQ (reference sequence). Here the CDR3 reads CASSGRYPGYTF. The CDR3 DNA is TGTGCCAGCAGTGGTCGCTATCCTGGCTACACCTTC.

This clonotype was detected only a few times. V gene TRBV3-1 combines with J gene TRBJ2-7; the match to TRBD1 covers 9 bases. Losses at the gene ends were 5 bases for V and 4 bases for J; bases not matched to a gene: 9. The length of the CDR3 is 15 residues. Germline CDR1 reads LGHDT; CDR2 reads YNNKEL (reference sequence). The CDR3 nucleotides read TGTGCCAGCAGCGGCGGGACAGGGATATGGTACGAGCAGTACTTC. Encoded protein: CASSGGTGIWYEQYF.

The rearrangement uses TRBV11-2 and TRBJ2-1; possible D gene TRBD2, 5 bases. Trimming removed 2 bases at V and 0 bases at J, with 11 bases between. CDR1 is SGHAT and CDR2 is FQNNGV in the germline V gene. This CDR3 contains 16 residues. The CDR3, as DNA: TGTGCCAGCAGCTTAAGAGGGTCAGGCTCCTACAATGAGCAGTTCTTC. Its translation is CASSLRGSGSYNEQFF.

Notes on this clonotype: One end of the junction fails to match germline, which may point to a read error. The rearrangement uses TRBV2 and TRBJ1-2, with D possibly being TRBD1 (6 bases). CDR3 length: 17 amino acids. Germline-derived CDR1 and CDR2 are SNHLY and FYNNEI. CDR3 bases: TGTGCCAGCAGTGAAGCGCAAGGACAGCGAACTAAGTATGGCTACACCTTC. It translates to CASSEAQGQRTKYGYTF.

Many counts were recorded for this clonotype. This chain uses TRBV3-1 with TRBJ2-7; 8 nucleotides match TRBD1. V trimming: 3 bases; J trimming: 3 bases; junction bases outside the gene matches: 1. The CDR3 has 13 residues. CDR1 is LGHDT, CDR2 YNNKEL, per germline (reference sequence). The CDR3 region is CASSHDRGYEQYV. In DNA form, the CDR3 reads TGTGCCAGCAGCCACGACAGGGGCTACGAGCAGTACGTC.

The chain is built from TRBV5-1 and TRBJ2-5; D remains unclear. Germline values: CDR1 SGHRS, CDR2 YFSETQ. The CDR3 extends over 14 amino acids. Trimming stripped 3 bases from V and 1 base from J, with 10 bases between. CDR3 loop: CASSWSRLQETQYF. CDR3 DNA sequence: TGCGCCAGCAGCTGGAGCAGGCTCCAAGAGACCCAGTACTTC.

This clonotype was observed a few times. The V and J genes are TRBV4-3 and TRBJ2-2, with D maybe TRBD1 (5 bases). V was shortened by 3 bases and J by 0 bases, with 11 bases between the two germline ends. The CDR3 runs to 16 residues. CDR1 is LGHNA, CDR2 YSLEER, per germline. The CDR3 nucleotides are TGCGCCAGCAGCCAGAGTTTAGGGGCGAACACCGGGGAGCTGTTTTTT. Translation: CASSQSLGANTGELFF.

This chain links TRBV9 with TRBJ2-3; either TRBD1 or TRBD2 may supply D (6 bases each). Between the trimmed V and J ends, which lost 4 bases and 2 bases, there was a span of 11 bases. Looked up from germline, CDR1 is SGDLS and CDR2 is YYNGEE. The CDR3 contains 14 residues. This chain's CDR3 is CASSRGRNTDTQYF. Here the CDR3 DNA reads TGTGCCAGCAGCCGGGGGCGGAACACAGATACGCAGTATTTT.